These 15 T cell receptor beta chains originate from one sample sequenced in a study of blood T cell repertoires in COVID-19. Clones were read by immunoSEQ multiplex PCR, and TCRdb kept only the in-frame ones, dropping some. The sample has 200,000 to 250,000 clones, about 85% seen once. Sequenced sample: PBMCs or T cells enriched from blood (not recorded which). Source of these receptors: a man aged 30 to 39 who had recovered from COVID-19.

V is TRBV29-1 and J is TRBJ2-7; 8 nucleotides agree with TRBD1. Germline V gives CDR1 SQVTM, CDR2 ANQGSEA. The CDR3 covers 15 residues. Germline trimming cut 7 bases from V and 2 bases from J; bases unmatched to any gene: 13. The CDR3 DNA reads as TGCAGCGCCGTTGGGGAGACAGGGGCCGCCTACGAGCAGTACTTC. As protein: CSAVGETGAAYEQYF.

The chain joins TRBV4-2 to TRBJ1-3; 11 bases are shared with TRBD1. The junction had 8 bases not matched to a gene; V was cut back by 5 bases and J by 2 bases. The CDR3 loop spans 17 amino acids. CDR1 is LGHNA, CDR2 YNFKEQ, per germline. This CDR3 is CASSNRVGQGAGNTIYF. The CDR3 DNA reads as TGTGCCAGCAGCAACCGAGTGGGACAGGGGGCTGGAAACACCATATATTTT.

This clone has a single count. The CDR3 reads CASRGQGYNQPQHF. The CDR3 DNA is TGTGCCAGCAGGGGACAGGGGTACAATCAGCCCCAGCATTTT. The chain employs TRBV6-5 and TRBJ1-5, with TRBD1 matching 10 bases. The J segment lost 3 bases and the V segment lost 6 bases, leaving 2 bases of the junction unmatched. In germline, CDR1 is MNHEY, CDR2 SVGAGI. The CDR3 has 14 amino acids.

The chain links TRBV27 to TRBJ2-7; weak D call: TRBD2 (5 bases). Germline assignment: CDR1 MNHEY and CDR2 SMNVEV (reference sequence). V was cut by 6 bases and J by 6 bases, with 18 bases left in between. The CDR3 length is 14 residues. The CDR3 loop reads CASRKIGLSFEQYF. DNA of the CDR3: TGTGCCAGCAGGAAGATTGGACTCTCGTTCGAGCAGTACTTC.

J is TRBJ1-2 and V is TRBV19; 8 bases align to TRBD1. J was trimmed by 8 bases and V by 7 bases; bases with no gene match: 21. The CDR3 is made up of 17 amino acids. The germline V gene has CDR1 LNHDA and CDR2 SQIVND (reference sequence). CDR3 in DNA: TGTGCCAGTAAAAACATCCTGAGGACAGGGAGGAGAAGAGGCTACACCTTC. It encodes CASKNILRTGRRRGYTF.

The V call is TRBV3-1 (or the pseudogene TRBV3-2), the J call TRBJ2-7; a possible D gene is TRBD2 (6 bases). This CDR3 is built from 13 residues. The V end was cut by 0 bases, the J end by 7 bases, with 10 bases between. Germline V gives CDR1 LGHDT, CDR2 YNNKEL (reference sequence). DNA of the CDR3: TGTGCCAGCAGCCAAGAGCCAGGGAGGGAGCAGTACTTC. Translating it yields CASSQEPGREQYF.

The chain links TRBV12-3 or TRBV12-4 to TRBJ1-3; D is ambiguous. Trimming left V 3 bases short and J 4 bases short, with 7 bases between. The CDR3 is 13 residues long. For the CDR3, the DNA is TGTGCCAGCAGTTTTGGTGGCGGAAACACCATATATTTT. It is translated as CASSFGGGNTIYF.

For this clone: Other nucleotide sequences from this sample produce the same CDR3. In DNA form, the CDR3 reads TGTGCCAGCAGCTTATCGGGAACTAACTATGGCTACACCTTC. This gives the protein CASSLSGTNYGYTF. V usage is TRBV7-9 and J usage is TRBJ1-2; D remains ambiguous. CDR1 SEHNR and CDR2 FQNEAQ come from the germline V gene (reference sequence). Between the trimmed V and J ends, which lost 2 bases and 0 bases, there was a span of 7 bases. The CDR3 loop spans 14 amino acids.

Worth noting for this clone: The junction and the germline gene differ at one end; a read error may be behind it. DNA of the CDR3: TGTGCCAGCAGTTTAGGGACTAGCGGGAGTCCCCCCTACAATGAGCAGTTCTTC. Its protein product is CASSLGTSGSPPYNEQFF. V gene TRBV7-8 combines with J gene TRBJ2-1; the match to TRBD2 covers 14 bases. CDR3 length: 18 amino acids. Germline V gene data show CDR1 as SGHVS and CDR2 as FQNEAQ.

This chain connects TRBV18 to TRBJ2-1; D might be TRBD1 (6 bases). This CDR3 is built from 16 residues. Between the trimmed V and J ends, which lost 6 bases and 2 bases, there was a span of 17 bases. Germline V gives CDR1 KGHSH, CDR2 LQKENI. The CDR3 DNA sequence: TGTGCCAGCTCTACCACAGGGACGTCCCCCTACAATGAGCAGTTCTTC. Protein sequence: CASSTTGTSPYNEQFF. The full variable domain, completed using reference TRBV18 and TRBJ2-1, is NAGVMQNPRHLVRRRGQEARLRCSPMKGHSHVYWYRQLPEEGLKFMVYLQKENIIDESGMPKERFSAEFPKEGPSILRIQQVVRGDSAAYFCASSTTGTSPYNEQFFGPGTRLTVL.

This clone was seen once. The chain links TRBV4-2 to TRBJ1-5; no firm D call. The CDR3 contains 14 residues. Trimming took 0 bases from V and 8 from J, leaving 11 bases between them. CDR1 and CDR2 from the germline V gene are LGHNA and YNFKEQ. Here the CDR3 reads CASSQEYSPEPQHF. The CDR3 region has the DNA TGTGCCAGCAGCCAAGAGTACAGCCCGGAGCCCCAGCATTTT.

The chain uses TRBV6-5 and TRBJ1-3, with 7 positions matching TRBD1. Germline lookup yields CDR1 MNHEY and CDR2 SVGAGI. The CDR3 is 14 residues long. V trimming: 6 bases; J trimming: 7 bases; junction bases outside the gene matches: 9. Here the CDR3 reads CASSQTGSGNTIYF. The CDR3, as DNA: TGTGCCAGCAGCCAGACAGGGAGTGGGAACACCATATATTTT.

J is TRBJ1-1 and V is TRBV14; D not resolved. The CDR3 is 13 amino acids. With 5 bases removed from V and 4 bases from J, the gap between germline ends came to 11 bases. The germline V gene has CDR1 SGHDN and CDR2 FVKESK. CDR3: CASSAHYGTEAFF. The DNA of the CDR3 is TGTGCCAGCAGCGCGCATTATGGCACTGAAGCTTTCTTT. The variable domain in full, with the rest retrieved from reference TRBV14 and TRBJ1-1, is EAGVTQFPSHSVIEKGQTVTLRCDPISGHDNLYWYRRVMGKEIKFLLHFVKESKQDESGMPNNRFLAERTGGTYSTLKVQPAELEDSGVYFCASSAHYGTEAFFGQGTRLTVV.

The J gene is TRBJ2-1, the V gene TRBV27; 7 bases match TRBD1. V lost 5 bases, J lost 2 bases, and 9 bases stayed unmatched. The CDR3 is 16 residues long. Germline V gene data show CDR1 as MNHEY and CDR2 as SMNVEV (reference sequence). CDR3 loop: CASSMGTDHPYNEQFF. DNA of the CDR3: TGTGCCAGCAGTATGGGGACAGATCACCCCTACAATGAGCAGTTCTTC.

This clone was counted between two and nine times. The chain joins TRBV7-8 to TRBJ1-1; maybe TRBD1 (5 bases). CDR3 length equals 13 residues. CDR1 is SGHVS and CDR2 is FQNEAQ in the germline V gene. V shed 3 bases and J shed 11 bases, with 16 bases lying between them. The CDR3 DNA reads TGTGCCAGCAGCTTGAGGGGTCGGGGAGGGGCTTTCTTT. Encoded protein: CASSLRGRGGAFF.